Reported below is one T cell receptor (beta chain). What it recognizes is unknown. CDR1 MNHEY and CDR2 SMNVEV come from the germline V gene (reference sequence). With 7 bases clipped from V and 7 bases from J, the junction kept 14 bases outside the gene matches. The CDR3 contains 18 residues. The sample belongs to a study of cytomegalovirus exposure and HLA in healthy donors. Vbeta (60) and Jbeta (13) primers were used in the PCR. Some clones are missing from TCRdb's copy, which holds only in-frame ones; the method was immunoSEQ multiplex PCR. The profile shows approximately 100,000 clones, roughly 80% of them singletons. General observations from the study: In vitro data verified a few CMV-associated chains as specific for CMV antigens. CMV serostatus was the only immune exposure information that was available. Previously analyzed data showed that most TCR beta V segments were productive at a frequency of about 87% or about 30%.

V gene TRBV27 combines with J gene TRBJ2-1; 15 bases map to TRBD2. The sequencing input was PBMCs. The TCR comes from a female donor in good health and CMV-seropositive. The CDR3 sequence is CASTRGGLAGGPRNEQFF. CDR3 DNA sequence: TGTGCCAGCACCCGAGGAGGACTAGCGGGGGGGCCGCGAAATGAGCAGTTCTTC.